This entry lists 15 T cell receptor beta chains sequenced from one sample in a study of T cell responses to AZD1222 COVID-19 vaccine. Libraries were prepared by immunoSEQ multiplex PCR; TCRdb keeps only in-frame clonotypes and omits some of them. The sample includes around 140,000 clones, approximately 94% seen only once; the top ten take 4.5% to 5.5%. The source material was peripheral blood, sampled on day 0 of AZD1222 vaccination. These receptors all come from an adult in good health.

The J gene is TRBJ1-1, the V gene TRBV19; TRBD1 matches at 8 bases. CDR3 length: 13 amino acids. The V gene's germline CDR1 is LNHDA and CDR2 SQIVND (reference sequence). V dropped 6 bases and J dropped 4; count of bases not matched to a gene: 4. The CDR3 protein is CASSLGQGTEAFF. CDR3 coding DNA: TGTGCCAGTAGCCTAGGACAGGGCACTGAAGCTTTCTTT.

V is TRBV6-1 and J is TRBJ2-3; 11 bases agree with TRBD2. The CDR3 runs 18 residues. Germline V gene lookup returns CDR1 MNHNS and CDR2 SASEGT. V lost 2 bases, J lost 2 bases, and 9 bases stayed unmatched. The DNA for the CDR3 is TGTGCCAGCAGTGAACAAGTGACTAGCGGGGTCTACACAGATACGCAGTATTTT. It translates to CASSEQVTSGVYTDTQYF.

The table lists this clone with a few counts. Here the CDR3 reads CASSMSLAGDEQFF. The DNA of the CDR3 is TGTGCCAGTAGTATGTCGCTAGCCGGGGATGAGCAGTTCTTC. The chain combines TRBV19 with TRBJ2-1; D possibly corresponds to TRBD2 (5 bases). The CDR3 has 14 residues. The ends were cut back, 3 bases at V and 8 bases at J, with 14 bases in the middle. Per germline, CDR1 LNHDA and CDR2 SQIVND (reference sequence).

V usage is TRBV19 and J usage is TRBJ2-7; maybe TRBD2 (6 bases). CDR1 LNHDA and CDR2 SQIVND come from the germline V gene (reference sequence). The CDR3 sequence is 13 residues long. Trimming pared 3 bases from V and 6 bases from J, leaving 12 bases between. CDR3 in amino acids: CASSILRESEQYF. CDR3 DNA: TGTGCCAGTAGTATTCTTCGGGAGTCCGAGCAGTACTTC.

The count of this clone is one. The chain uses TRBV2 and TRBJ1-3; D is unresolved. The CDR3 sequence is 14 residues long. Trimming stripped 1 base from V and 4 bases from J, with 8 bases between. Germline V gives CDR1 SNHLY, CDR2 FYNNEI. The CDR3 protein is CASSEGYEGNTIYF. CDR3 bases: TGTGCCAGCAGTGAAGGTTATGAGGGAAACACCATATATTTT.

The CDR3 DNA sequence: TGCAGTGCTGTGGGGGGCACTGAAGCTTTCTTT. This translates into CSAVGGTEAFF. V and J are TRBV20-1 and TRBJ1-1; possible D gene TRBD1, 5 bases. Germline V gene data show CDR1 as DFQATT and CDR2 as SNEGSKA (reference sequence). The CDR3 spans 11 residues. Trimming pared 5 bases from V and 4 bases from J, leaving 8 bases between.

The gene calls are TRBV5-6 and TRBJ1-1; 8 bases align to TRBD1. Germline V CDR1 and CDR2: SGHDT, YYEEEE. The CDR3 totals 14 residues. Trimming removed 3 bases from V and 1 base from J; junction bases left unmatched: 2. CDR3 residues: CASSYGQGNTEAFF. The CDR3 DNA reads as TGTGCCAGCAGCTACGGACAGGGGAACACTGAAGCTTTCTTT.

The CDR3 DNA follows: TGTGCCAGCGCCATGGGAAGACGTAACTATGGCTACACCTTC. Residues: CASAMGRRNYGYTF. The chain couples TRBV6-5 to TRBJ1-2; D is unclear. V dropped 8 bases and J dropped 1 base, with 14 bases sitting between them. This CDR3 is built from 14 residues. Germline CDR1 is MNHEY and CDR2 is SVGAGI.

This clone was detected a few times. The chain couples TRBV7-9 to TRBJ2-1; D uncertain. Trimming took 4 bases from V and 6 from J, leaving 13 bases between them. Germline V CDR1 and CDR2: SEHNR, FQNEAQ (reference sequence). The CDR3 length is 14 residues. The CDR3 DNA sequence: TGTGCCAGCAGCTATCTCGGCCTAGGCAATGAGCAGTTCTTC. Its translation: CASSYLGLGNEQFF.

This clone was counted once. The V gene is TRBV19, the J gene TRBJ2-5; D may correspond to TRBD1 or TRBD2 (5 bases each). Deletions cut 1 base from V and 5 bases from J, with 8 bases between. The CDR3 spans 13 residues. Germline values: CDR1 LNHDA, CDR2 SQIVND (reference sequence). CDR3 in DNA: TGTGCCAGTAGTATAGCGGGGCTGGAGACCCAGTACTTC. It yields the protein CASSIAGLETQYF.

V gene TRBV3-1 (or the pseudogene TRBV3-2) combines with J gene TRBJ1-2, with a tentative D call TRBD1 (6 bases). Trimming shortened V by 4 bases and J by 0 bases, and 12 bases separated the two germline ends. The CDR3 spans 15 residues. Per germline, CDR1 LGHDT and CDR2 YNNKEL (reference sequence). The CDR3: CASSPVAGANYGYTF. The CDR3 nucleotides read TGTGCCAGCAGCCCTGTAGCAGGGGCTAACTATGGCTACACCTTC.

The CDR3 region is CASRNEVGVGNTIYF. CDR3 nucleotide sequence: TGTGCCAGCAGAAACGAAGTAGGGGTAGGAAACACCATATATTTT. This chain links TRBV6-5 with TRBJ1-3; D is perhaps TRBD1 (5 bases). Trimming cost V 6 bases and J 4 bases, with 16 bases left between them. Looked up from germline, CDR1 is MNHEY and CDR2 is SVGAGI. The CDR3 sequence is 15 residues long.

This chain uses TRBV18 with TRBJ2-7; no clear D. V was trimmed by 3 bases and J by 3 bases, leaving 6 bases between them. The CDR3 totals 12 residues. Germline V lookup: CDR1 KGHSH, CDR2 LQKENI. CDR3 amino acids: CASSPRRYEQYF. CDR3 nucleotides: TGTGCCAGCTCACCGAGGCGCTACGAGCAGTACTTC.

The chain joins TRBV6-6 to TRBJ1-5; D is undetermined. V was shortened by 2 bases and J by 1 base, with 3 bases between the two germline ends. CDR1 is MNHNY and CDR2 is SVGAGI in the germline V gene (reference sequence). This CDR3 comprises 13 residues. CDR3 loop: CASSYGSNQPQHF. In DNA form, the CDR3 reads TGTGCCAGCAGTTACGGCAGCAATCAGCCCCAGCATTTT.

The chain joins TRBV7-2 to TRBJ2-5; 13 bases map to TRBD2. Trimming removed 5 bases from V and 5 bases from J; junction bases left unmatched: 8. This CDR3 has 16 amino acids. Germline loops: CDR1 SGHTA, CDR2 FQGNSA. CDR3 sequence reads: CASSLGTSGMGETQYF. CDR3 bases: TGTGCCAGCAGCCTCGGGACTAGCGGGATGGGGGAGACCCAGTACTTC.